The rows below give T cell receptor beta chains drawn from one sample of a study of T cell responses to AZD1222 COVID-19 vaccine. Data came from immunoSEQ multiplex PCR; TCRdb stores just in-frame clones and leaves some out. The sample lists 91,000 or so clones, more than 85% seen once, with around 3.2% in the top ten. The input for sequencing was peripheral blood, taken 28 days after the second AZD1222 dose. These receptors originate from an adult who received the AZD1222 COVID-19 vaccine. Both conserved end residues are part of each CDR3. D genes are given only for firm matches. Size is omitted from some rows. Given values are once, few, many or a class for expanded clones.

clone size	V gene	J gene	D gene	CDR3 DNA	CDR3 protein
few	TRBV18	TRBJ1-1	NA	TGTGCCAGCTCACCATCCGGGGGCACTGAAGCTTTCTTT	CASSPSGGTEAFF
NA	TRBV5-4	TRBJ2-2	NA	TGTGCCAGCAGCTTGGGACCAAACACCGGGGAGCTGTTTTTT	CASSLGPNTGELFF
NA	TRBV7-9	TRBJ2-2	TRBD1	TGTGCCAGCAGCCACAGGGGGACGAACACCGGGGAGCTGTTTTTT	CASSHRGTNTGELFF
NA	TRBV11-2	TRBJ1-1	NA	TGTGCCAGCAGTAAAGACCTTTCCGAGACGAACACTGAAGCTTTCTTT	CASSKDLSETNTEAFF
NA	TRBV9	TRBJ2-7	NA	TGTGCCAGCAGCGCACGTTCCAGGGCAAGCTCCTACGAGCAGTACTTC	CASSARSRASSYEQYF
NA	TRBV29-1	TRBJ1-1	TRBD1	TGCAGCGTCGACAGGGCAGGGGGCACTGAAGCTTTCTTT	CSVDRAGGTEAFF
NA	TRBV27	TRBJ1-5	NA	TGTGCCAGCAGTTTAATCGTCGGTCAGCCCCAGCATTTT	CASSLIVGQPQHF
NA	TRBV10-3	TRBJ2-3	TRBD2	TGTGCCATCAGTGGCGGGGGGGGCACAGATACGCAGTATTTT	CAISGGGGTDTQYF
NA	TRBV9	TRBJ1-2	NA	TGTGCCAGCAGCGTAGCCCAGGGCAGGGATTCCTATGGCTACACCTTC	CASSVAQGRDSYGYTF
NA	TRBV2	TRBJ1-2	NA	TGTGCCAGCAGGAGCAACTATGGCTACACCTTC	CASRSNYGYTF
few	TRBV11-3	TRBJ2-7	TRBD2	TGTGCCAGCAGGCCCGGGACTAGCGGGGGGGCCTTCAACGAGCAGTACTTC	CASRPGTSGGAFNEQYF
NA	TRBV7-2	TRBJ2-2	NA	TGTGCCAGCAGCTTAGGGGCGGGGTACACCGGGGAGCTGTTTTTT	CASSLGAGYTGELFF
NA	TRBV5-4	TRBJ2-7	TRBD1	TGTGCCAGCAGCCTACAGGGGGCCCGCGAGCAGTACTTC	CASSLQGAREQYF
NA	TRBV6-1	TRBJ1-2	NA	TGTGCCAGCAGTGAGGACCATGACCCAGGAGGCTACACCTTC	CASSEDHDPGGYTF
NA	TRBV24-1	TRBJ1-1	NA	TGTGCCACCAGTGATTTGCGATCTAGAGACAGGCAATTCAACACTGAAGCTTTCTTT	CATSDLRSRDRQFNTEAFF
NA	TRBV6-5	TRBJ2-3	TRBD2	TGTGCCAGCAGCCGCGGGAGGGATACGCAGTATTTT	CASSRGRDTQYF
NA	TRBV28	TRBJ1-1	TRBD1	TGTGCCAGCAGTCCCCACAGTATTAGGACAGGGGCGCGGGCTTTCTTT	CASSPHSIRTGARAFF
NA	TRBV28	TRBJ2-1	NA	TGTGCCAGCAAACCCTGGGACGGCTACAATGAGCAGTTCTTC	CASKPWDGYNEQFF
NA	TRBV6-5	TRBJ2-3	TRBD1	TGTGCCAGCAGGAGCCCGGGACAGCCAACAGATACGCAGTATTTT	CASRSPGQPTDTQYF
NA	TRBV4-1	TRBJ2-7	TRBD2	TGCGCCAGCAGCCAAGAGGACGGACTAGCGGGGGAAAGCTCCTACGAGCAGTACTTC	CASSQEDGLAGESSYEQYF
NA	TRBV6-4	TRBJ1-5	NA	TGTGCCAGCAGTGAGGAGAGCAATCAGCCCCAGCATTTT	CASSEESNQPQHF
few	TRBV11-2	TRBJ1-6	TRBD1	TGTGCCAGCAGACGCGCTCCCGGGACAGGGAATTCACCCCTCCACTTT	CASRRAPGTGNSPLHF
NA	TRBV3-1/TRBV3-2	TRBJ1-3	TRBD1	TGTGCCAGCAGCCAGAAGAGGGGGCGGGGTGGAAACACCATATATTTT	CASSQKRGRGGNTIYF
once	TRBV7-2	TRBJ2-5	NA	TGTGCCAGCAGCTTAGTGTATCAGCCGGAGACCCAGTACTTC	CASSLVYQPETQYF
NA	TRBV3-1/TRBV3-2	TRBJ1-2	NA	TGTGCCAGCAGCCAAGGGTGGGTCTTGCAAGGCTACACCTTC	CASSQGWVLQGYTF
few	TRBV7-9	TRBJ1-4	NA	TGTGCCAGCAGCCCAGAGGGGGATGGAAAACTGTTTTTT	CASSPEGDGKLFF
NA	TRBV2	TRBJ1-1	NA	TGTGCCAGCAGGGGGGTCCTTGGGTCTGAAGCTTTCTTT	CASRGVLGSEAFF
NA	TRBV18	TRBJ1-3	NA	TGTGCCAGCTCACCACCGGGGTTAGTCCCGATTTCTGGAAACACCATATATTTT	CASSPPGLVPISGNTIYF
NA	TRBV6-1	TRBJ2-3	NA	TGTGCCAGCAGTGAAATGGGGCAAAGCACAGATACGCAGTATTTT	CASSEMGQSTDTQYF
NA	TRBV30	TRBJ2-1	NA	TGTGCCTGGAGTGTACAACAGACCTACAATGAGCAGTTCTTC	CAWSVQQTYNEQFF
once	TRBV5-8	TRBJ1-6	NA	TGTGCCAGCAGCTTGGGACAGTTTCATCATTCACCCCTCCACTTT	CASSLGQFHHSPLHF
NA	TRBV6-5	TRBJ1-5	NA	TGTGCCAGCACCTCGATCAACCGGGATCAGCCCCAGCATTTT	CASTSINRDQPQHF
few	TRBV9	TRBJ1-2	NA	TGTGCCAGCAGCGCATTACAGGGCTATGGCTACACCTTC	CASSALQGYGYTF
few	TRBV30	TRBJ1-2	TRBD1	TGTGCCTGGAGGGGGACAGGTAACTACTATGGCTACACCTTC	CAWRGTGNYYGYTF
few	TRBV5-1	TRBJ1-2	NA	TGCGCCAGCAGCTTTGGCGACGACTATGGCTACACCTTC	CASSFGDDYGYTF
NA	TRBV6-1	TRBJ1-1	NA	TGTGCCAGCAGTTCGGGAGCGTACACTGAAGCTTTCTTT	CASSSGAYTEAFF
NA	TRBV10-1	TRBJ2-5	TRBD2	TGCGCCAGCAGTGTCCGCACTAGCGGGGGGAGTGAGACCCAGTACTTC	CASSVRTSGGSETQYF
NA	TRBV4-2	TRBJ2-5	TRBD1	TGTGCCAGCAGCCAAGTTGGTGGAGCACAGGGGGCCCCCGTGGAGACCCAGTACTTC	CASSQVGGAQGAPVETQYF